The next 26 T cell receptor beta chains were all read from a single sample in a study of cytomegalovirus exposure and HLA in healthy donors. PCR primers comprised 60 Vbeta and 13 Jbeta primers. The method was immunoSEQ multiplex PCR; TCRdb's version includes in-frame clones alone and lacks a portion of them. This repertoire shows fewer than 200,000 clones, approximately 75% found once; its top ten account for 3.5% to 4.5%. The sample comprised PBMCs. The receptors originated from a young man in good health and CMV-seropositive.

The CDR3 loop reads CASSYSGQGYYNEQFF. In DNA form, the CDR3 reads TGTGCCAGCAGTTACTCCGGCCAGGGGTACTACAATGAGCAGTTCTTC. The rearrangement links TRBV6-5 to TRBJ2-1, with D tentatively TRBD1 (6 bases). CDR1 and CDR2 from the germline V gene are MNHEY and SVGAGI. With 0 bases removed from V and 3 bases from J, the gap between germline ends came to 12 bases. CDR3 length equals 16 residues.

This clone was counted only a few times. This sequence joins TRBV7-9 and TRBJ2-5; 12 bases are shared with TRBD2. The ends lost 5 bases at V and 2 bases at J; junction bases unmatched: 6. This CDR3 is 16 amino acids long. Germline CDR1 SEHNR, CDR2 FQNEAQ (reference sequence). The chain's CDR3 is CASSPRLAGEQETQYF. The CDR3 nucleotides are TGTGCCAGCAGCCCCCGACTAGCGGGGGAGCAAGAGACCCAGTACTTC.

This chain joins TRBV29-1 and TRBJ2-2, with D uncertain. Trimming cost V 4 bases and J 1 base, with 4 bases left between them. This CDR3 spans 12 amino acids. Per the germline V gene, CDR1 is SQVTM and CDR2 is ANQGSEA. The DNA for the CDR3 is TGCAGCGTTGCAGGGAACACCGGGGAGCTGTTTTTT. Amino acid sequence: CSVAGNTGELFF.

The V gene is TRBV23-1, the J gene TRBJ2-2, with D maybe TRBD1 (5 bases). TRBV23-1 belongs to the ORF category, with a function that is uncertain. Trimming took off 0 bases at V and 4 bases at J, with 12 bases between the two ends. The CDR3 is made up of 16 amino acids. CDR3 in DNA: TGCGCCAGCAGTCAATCGGGGCAGAGGCCCACCGGGGAGCTGTTTTTT. It encodes CASSQSGQRPTGELFF.

This rearrangement joins TRBV30 to TRBJ1-3, with D maybe TRBD1 (5 bases). This CDR3 spans 17 amino acids. Germline CDR1 and CDR2: GTSNPN and SVGIG (reference sequence). The V end lost 0 bases, the J end lost 1 base, and 16 bases lay between the germline ends. The CDR3 spells CAWSVLSGGRSGNTIYF. The CDR3, as DNA: TGTGCCTGGAGTGTACTTTCGGGGGGTCGTTCTGGAAACACCATATATTTT. The complete variable domain, with remaining parts taken from reference TRBV30 and TRBJ1-3, reads SQTIHQWPATLVQPVGSPLSLECTVEGTSNPNLYWYRQAAGRGLQLLFYSVGIGQISSEVPQNLSASRPQDRQFILSSKKLLLSDSGFYLCAWSVLSGGRSGNTIYFGEGSWLTVV.

The chain links TRBV7-9 to TRBJ1-1; TRBD1 agrees at 10 bases. CDR3 length: 12 residues. Trimming removed 1 base from V and 10 bases from J; junction bases left unmatched: 0. CDR1 is SEHNR and CDR2 is FQNEAQ in the germline V gene (reference sequence). The CDR3 DNA is TGTGCCAGCAGCTTAGGGGACAGGGGAGCTTTCTTT. Residues: CASSLGDRGAFF.

The V and J genes are TRBV27 and TRBJ1-5; D gene uncertain. The germline V gene has CDR1 MNHEY and CDR2 SMNVEV (reference sequence). The CDR3 has 14 amino acids. V lost 3 bases, J lost 0 bases, and 6 bases lay in between. The chain's CDR3 is CASSLSGSNQPQHF. The CDR3 nucleotides read TGTGCCAGCAGTTTGTCGGGTAGCAATCAGCCCCAGCATTTT.

The V and J genes are TRBV5-6 and TRBJ2-5, with a possible D match to TRBD1 (5 bases). The CDR3 is 15 amino acids. The germline V and J ends were trimmed by 4 bases and 0 bases, with 13 bases remaining between them. Germline-derived CDR1 and CDR2 are SGHDT and YYEEEE. The CDR3 sequence is CASSIREWYQETQYF. Here the CDR3 DNA reads TGTGCCAGCAGCATCAGGGAATGGTACCAAGAGACCCAGTACTTC.

The V and J genes are TRBV5-6 and TRBJ1-5; D is uncertain. Trimming left V 4 bases short and J 2 bases short, with 7 bases between. The CDR3 covers 13 residues. The V gene's germline CDR1 is SGHDT and CDR2 YYEEEE. The CDR3 nucleotides are TGTGCCAGCAGCCCCTTCGGCAATCAGCCCCAGCATTTT. This codes for CASSPFGNQPQHF.

The chain carries TRBV11-2 and TRBJ1-2, with D hard to call. This CDR3 region has 13 residues. Germline CDR1 and CDR2: SGHAT and FQNNGV. The V end was cut by 0 bases, the J end by 7 bases, with 9 bases between. The CDR3 is CASSLDRRRGYTF. CDR3 DNA: TGTGCCAGCAGCTTAGATCGGAGGCGTGGCTACACCTTC.

The genes are TRBV28 and TRBJ1-5; D gene unclear. The length of the CDR3 is 12 residues. The germline V gene encodes CDR1 MDHEN and CDR2 SYDVKM. V was trimmed by 6 bases and J by 3 bases, leaving 6 bases between them. CDR3 coding DNA: TGTGCCAGCAGCTCCCTCAATCAGCCCCAGCATTTT. It is translated as CASSSLNQPQHF.

The genes are TRBV14 and TRBJ2-3; D call uncertain. The CDR3 loop spans 15 amino acids. Per germline, CDR1 SGHDN and CDR2 FVKESK. V was shortened by 1 base and J by 1 base, with 9 bases between the two germline ends. The CDR3 DNA reads as TGTGCCAGCAGCCAAGGAGTCCTAGGCACAGATACGCAGTATTTT. Its protein product is CASSQGVLGTDTQYF.

The chain uses TRBV28 and TRBJ1-1; D perhaps matches TRBD1 (5 bases). Germline CDR1 and CDR2: MDHEN and SYDVKM. The CDR3 spans 15 residues. The V end was cut by 4 bases, the J end by 9 bases, with 21 bases between. The CDR3 nucleotides read TGTGCCAGCAGTTACCCCTCCGGGGGACCCCCTCAAGCTTTCTTT. Its translation is CASSYPSGGPPQAFF.

This clone was counted once. V and J are TRBV7-7 and TRBJ1-5; D unclear. Germline CDR1 is SSHAT and CDR2 is FNYEAQ (reference sequence). The CDR3 extends over 13 amino acids. The V gene lost 4 bases and the J gene lost 5 bases, with 9 bases spanning the gap. The CDR3 reads CASSSGVDQPQHF. In DNA form, the CDR3 reads TGTGCCAGCAGCTCCGGGGTGGATCAGCCCCAGCATTTT.

The rearrangement links TRBV27 to TRBJ2-2; 8 bases align to TRBD2. The CDR3 is 16 residues long. Germline loops: CDR1 MNHEY, CDR2 SMNVEV (reference sequence). V lost 5 bases to trimming and J lost 4 bases; unmatched junction nucleotides: 9. CDR3 bases: TGTGCCAGCAGTCTTTTAGCGGGGTCGGCCACCGGGGAGCTGTTTTTT. Its protein product is CASSLLAGSATGELFF.

The V call is TRBV29-1, the J call TRBJ2-7; 7 nucleotides align to TRBD1. Germline assignment: CDR1 SQVTM and CDR2 ANQGSEA. V lost 7 bases and J lost 2; bases outside the gene matches: 5. The CDR3 length is 12 residues. Here the CDR3 DNA reads TGCAGCGGTCAAGGACAGGCCTACGAGCAGTACTTC. This codes for CSGQGQAYEQYF.

V and J are TRBV4-1 and TRBJ1-5, with unresolved D. Per the germline V gene, CDR1 is MGHRA and CDR2 is YSYEKL. Trimming took 0 bases from V and 3 from J, leaving 12 bases between them. This CDR3 region has 16 residues. The CDR3 DNA reads TGCGCCAGCAGCCAAGAAAACACCAATCTCAATCAGCCCCAGCATTTT. Encoded protein: CASSQENTNLNQPQHF.

In DNA, the CDR3 is TGTGCCAGCAGCGCCGCGGCAGGGGTAGTAGAGACCCAGTACTTC. Amino acids: CASSAAAGVVETQYF. V usage is TRBV9 and J usage is TRBJ2-5; maybe TRBD1 (6 bases). This CDR3 region has 15 residues. Germline assignment: CDR1 SGDLS and CDR2 YYNGEE. Trimming cost V 3 bases and J 4 bases, with 16 bases left between them. Filled out from reference TRBV9 and TRBJ2-5, the complete variable domain reads DSGVTQTPKHLITATGQRVTLRCSPRSGDLSVYWYQQSLDQGLQFLIQYYNGEERAKGNILERFSAQQFPDLHSELNLSSLELGDSALYFCASSAAAGVVETQYFGPGTRLLVL.

The chain employs TRBV7-9 and TRBJ2-5; 7 bases fit TRBD2. The CDR3 covers 15 residues. The junction had 5 bases not matched to a gene; V was cut back by 0 bases and J by 4 bases. Germline CDR1 reads SEHNR; CDR2 reads FQNEAQ (reference sequence). CDR3 sequence: CASSLALGGGETQYF. CDR3 DNA: TGTGCCAGCAGCTTAGCGCTGGGCGGGGGAGAGACCCAGTACTTC.

Notes on this clone: At one of its ends the junction is not consistent with the germline gene, which may arise from a read error. This sequence joins TRBV25-1 and TRBJ2-7; 8 bases are a match to TRBD1. Germline V gene lookup returns CDR1 MGHDK and CDR2 SYGVNS. CDR3 length equals 15 residues. The DNA of the CDR3 is TGTACCAGCAGTGGGGAGGACAGGGAGAACTACGAGCAGTACTTC. Its translation is CTSSGEDRENYEQYF.

The chain is built from TRBV9 and TRBJ2-1, with 9 bases fitting TRBD2. The V and J ends lost 0 bases and 6 bases, in that order; junction bases with no gene match: 10. This CDR3 has 17 amino acids. CDR1 and CDR2 (germline): SGDLS, YYNGEE. The CDR3 here is CASSVVRGGRGSNEQFF. In DNA form, the CDR3 reads TGTGCCAGCAGCGTAGTGCGGGGGGGCCGTGGCTCCAATGAGCAGTTCTTC.

This sequence joins TRBV2 and TRBJ1-1; D unclear. This CDR3 comprises 13 residues. Trimming removed 6 bases at V and 1 base at J, with 9 bases between. CDR1 is SNHLY and CDR2 is FYNNEI in the germline V gene. The CDR3 reads CASSGGPNTEAFF. In DNA, the CDR3 is TGTGCCAGCAGCGGCGGGCCGAACACTGAAGCTTTCTTT.

The chain carries TRBV27 and TRBJ2-6, with 10 bases matching TRBD1. This CDR3 spans 15 amino acids. Germline values: CDR1 MNHEY, CDR2 SMNVEV (reference sequence). V dropped 5 bases and J dropped 10; count of bases not matched to a gene: 8. CDR3 DNA sequence: TGTGCCAGCAGTGCCGCGGGACAGGGGCTAAACGTCCTGACTTTC. Translation: CASSAAGQGLNVLTF.

The chain uses TRBV5-6 and TRBJ1-6; D is unresolved. The CDR3 length is 14 residues. Trimming left V 2 bases short and J 5 bases short, with 8 bases between. Germline V gene lookup returns CDR1 SGHDT and CDR2 YYEEEE. CDR3 nucleotides: TGTGCCAGCAGCTTCCACATTAATAATTCACCCCTCCACTTT. This encodes CASSFHINNSPLHF. Based on the CDR3 plus reference TRBV5-6 and TRBJ1-6, the full variable domain is DAGVTQSPTHLIKTRGQQVTLRCSPKSGHDTVSWYQQALGQGPQFIFQYYEEEERQRGNFPDRFSGHQFPNYSSELNVNALLLGDSALYLCASSFHINNSPLHFGNGTRLTVT.

The sample holds a few counts of this clone. V gene TRBV13 combines with J gene TRBJ2-7; tentatively, D is TRBD2 (5 bases). Between the trimmed V and J ends, which lost 0 bases and 0 bases, there was a span of 9 bases. CDR3 size: 15 residues. Germline-derived CDR1 and CDR2 are PRHDT and FYEKMQ (reference sequence). CDR3 nucleotides: TGTGCCAGCAGCTTAGGAGTAGCGTTCTCCTACGAGCAGTACTTC. The encoded protein is CASSLGVAFSYEQYF.

In its sample, this clone was seen many times. The gene calls are TRBV12-5 and TRBJ2-7; maybe TRBD2 (7 bases). Per the germline V gene, CDR1 is LGHNT and CDR2 is FRNRAP. The CDR3 runs 14 residues. V lost 1 base, J lost 7 bases, and 14 bases lay in between. The CDR3 region is CASGLGGGGQEQYF. The CDR3 DNA is TGTGCTAGTGGTTTGGGGGGCGGGGGCCAAGAGCAGTACTTC.